These 13 T cell receptor beta chains share one sample of origin, sequenced in a study of T-cell reconstitution after alpha-beta-depleted transplantation in children. Unique molecular identifiers tagged the TCRbeta library. One entry per CDR3 protein, called by TCRdb with MiXCR from the PCR reads. The sample lists a few hundred thousand distinct CDR3 sequences, 9.7% occurring once. The material was PBMCs from the stem cell graft donor, obtained from the stem cell graft. These TCRs come from a human donor who donated a stem cell graft to a child with SCID.

This clonotype was observed a handful of times. The rearrangement joins TRBV7-2 to TRBJ2-6; weak D call: TRBD1 (6 bases). Between the trimmed V and J ends, which lost 2 bases and 2 bases, there was a span of 7 bases. The length of the CDR3 is 15 residues. Germline V gene data show CDR1 as SGHTA and CDR2 as FQGNSA. CDR3 amino acids: CASSLRTAGANVLTF. The CDR3 DNA is TGTGCCAGCAGCTTAAGGACAGCTGGGGCCAACGTCCTGACTTTC.

This chain links TRBV9 with TRBJ2-1; either TRBD1 or TRBD2 may fit D (6 bases each). V was cut by 0 bases and J by 5 bases, with 12 bases left in between. CDR1 is SGDLS, CDR2 YYNGEE, per germline. The CDR3 length is 15 residues. The CDR3 coding sequence is TGTGCCAGCAGCGTAGCGGGGGACACCAACAATGAGCAGTTCTTC. Translated, it gives CASSVAGDTNNEQFF.

The sample holds many counts of this clonotype. An end of the junction does not agree with germline; a read error may underlie this. The chain links TRBV5-5 to TRBJ2-1; D ambiguous. CDR3 length: 15 amino acids. Germline V gene lookup returns CDR1 SGHKS and CDR2 YYEKEE (reference sequence). CDR3 sequence (DNA): TGTGCCAGCAGCGTGAGACTGGGCTCCTACAATGAGCTGTTCTTC. It specifies CASSVRLGSYNELFF. The whole variable domain, filled in from reference TRBV5-5 and TRBJ2-1, reads DAGVTQSPTHLIKTRGQQVTLRCSPISGHKSVSWYQQVLGQGPQFIFQYYEKEERGRGNFPDRFSARQFPNYSSELNVNALLLGDSALYLCASSVRLGSYNELFFGPGTRLTVL.

This clonotype was counted many times. This sequence joins TRBV5-1 and TRBJ2-1; 8 nucleotides line up with TRBD1. V shed 4 bases, J shed 5 bases, and the junction held 8 bases outside the gene matches. This CDR3 has 15 amino acids. Germline values: CDR1 SGHRS, CDR2 YFSETQ. The CDR3 spells CASSIRGQGNNEQFF. The CDR3, as DNA: TGCGCCAGCAGCATAAGAGGACAGGGCAACAATGAGCAGTTCTTC.

This clonotype occurred many times. The genes are TRBV29-1 and TRBJ2-2, with D maybe TRBD2 (5 bases). V lost 6 bases to trimming and J lost 2 bases, with 10 bases between them. This CDR3 is 13 amino acids long. Looked up from germline, CDR1 is SQVTM and CDR2 is ANQGSEA. CDR3 coding DNA: TGCAGCGTGGAACGGGATAACACCGGGGAGCTGTTTTTT. Amino acids: CSVERDNTGELFF.

In its sample, this clonotype was seen many times. The chain couples TRBV27 to TRBJ1-6; 10 bases align to TRBD1. CDR3 size: 14 residues. Germline V lookup: CDR1 MNHEY, CDR2 SMNVEV (reference sequence). The V gene end was trimmed by 8 bases and the J gene end by 11 bases; junction bases not matched to a gene: 9. This CDR3 reads CASGPGQGMTPLHF. CDR3 nucleotides: TGTGCCAGCGGACCGGGACAGGGGATGACACCCCTCCACTTT.

In DNA form, the CDR3 reads TGTGCCAGCAGCCAAGGGGACAGGGTCACCGGGGAGCTGTTTTTT. It encodes CASSQGDRVTGELFF. The V call is TRBV3-1, the J call TRBJ2-2, with TRBD1 identical over 9 bases. V lost 1 base and J lost 4; bases outside the gene matches: 1. Germline V CDR1 and CDR2: LGHDT, YNNKEL (reference sequence). The CDR3 runs 15 residues.

Ten or more counts support this clonotype. The chain couples TRBV20-1 to TRBJ1-2; 7 positions agree with TRBD1. Germline lookup yields CDR1 DFQATT and CDR2 SNEGSKA (reference sequence). The CDR3 has 12 amino acids. V dropped 5 bases and J dropped 4; count of bases not matched to a gene: 4. In DNA form, the CDR3 reads TGCAGTGCTGCCCCAGGGGGCTATGGCTACACCTTC. Amino acids: CSAAPGGYGYTF.

This clonotype was counted many times. The chain is built from TRBV5-6 and TRBJ1-5, with D possibly TRBD1 on 6 matching bases. Trimming shortened V by 0 bases and J by 5 bases, and 9 bases separated the two germline ends. The CDR3 covers 14 residues. Germline V gene sequence: CDR1 SGHDT, CDR2 YYEEEE. The CDR3 sequence is CASSLGAGDQPQHF. Written as DNA, the CDR3 is TGTGCCAGCAGCTTGGGGGCAGGGGATCAGCCCCAGCATTTT. The full variable domain, rest sourced from reference TRBV5-6 and TRBJ1-5, is DAGVTQSPTHLIKTRGQQVTLRCSPKSGHDTVSWYQQALGQGPQFIFQYYEEEERQRGNFPDRFSGHQFPNYSSELNVNALLLGDSALYLCASSLGAGDQPQHFGDGTRLSIL.

This clonotype was picked up many times. The rearrangement uses TRBV12-3 or TRBV12-4 and TRBJ2-7; D is unresolved. Trimming removed 3 bases from V and 3 bases from J, with 6 bases in between. This CDR3 has 12 amino acids. In nucleotides, the CDR3 is TGTGCCAGCAGTTTTTCGGGCTACGAGCAGTACTTC. It encodes CASSFSGYEQYF.

This clonotype was detected only once. The chain employs TRBV7-9 and TRBJ2-7; D unclear. Per the germline V gene, CDR1 is SEHNR and CDR2 is FQNEAQ (reference sequence). V lost 5 bases and J 9 bases, leaving 14 bases between the germline ends. The CDR3 runs to 12 residues. The CDR3 here is CASSPLEGRQYF. CDR3 DNA: TGTGCCAGCAGCCCCCTGGAAGGTAGGCAGTACTTC. Combining the CDR3 with reference TRBV7-9 and TRBJ2-7 gives the whole variable domain DTGVSQNPRHKITKRGQNVTFRCDPISEHNRLYWYRQTLGQGPEFLTYFQNEAQLEKSRLLSDRFSAERPKGSFSTLEIQRTEQGDSAMYLCASSPLEGRQYFGPGTRLTVT.

This clonotype was recorded a few times. The chain combines TRBV6-2 or TRBV6-3 with TRBJ2-1, with a tentative D call TRBD1 (5 bases). Trimming cost V 3 bases and J 5 bases, with 14 bases left between them. This CDR3 is 15 amino acids long. Germline V lookup: CDR1 MNHEY, CDR2 SVGEGT. The CDR3 sequence: CASSYWAGNDNEQFF. DNA of the CDR3: TGTGCCAGCAGTTATTGGGCAGGGAACGACAATGAGCAGTTCTTC.

This clonotype was counted ten times or more. The CDR3 DNA reads as TGTGCCAGCAGTTTAGCGGGGGGGTTTGCCAACATTCAGTACTTC. It translates to CASSLAGGFANIQYF. The V and J genes are TRBV12-3 or TRBV12-4 and TRBJ2-4; TRBD2 matches 7 bases. The V gene end was trimmed by 0 bases and the J gene end by 7 bases; junction bases not matched to a gene: 6. CDR3 size: 15 residues.